Shown below are 4 T cell receptor beta chains from a single sample sequenced in a study of shared clonotypes between healthy human individuals. Repertoires were generated with immunoSEQ multiplex PCR, while TCRdb's copy carries only in-frame clones and drops some. The data hold about 2 million clones, with over 85% observed a single time. The sample taken for sequencing was naive CD4+ T cells sorted from blood. Specified subset: CD45RA+ positively selected. The receptors stem from a man younger than 35 in good health.

This chain joins TRBV6-5 and TRBJ1-3; a weak D match, TRBD1 (5 bases). Between the trimmed V and J ends, which lost 4 bases and 0 bases, there was a span of 13 bases. Germline V gene lookup returns CDR1 MNHEY and CDR2 SVGAGI. This CDR3 spans 16 amino acids. CDR3 bases: TGTGCCAGCAGTTCAAATGGGGGAGCCTCTGGAAACACCATATATTTT. It encodes CASSSNGGASGNTIYF.

About this clone: The same CDR3 also results from other DNA sequences found in this sample. The chain recombines TRBV18 with TRBJ2-2, with no clear D. V was trimmed by 1 base and J by 5 bases, leaving 5 bases between them. The CDR3 length is 13 residues. Germline lookup yields CDR1 KGHSH and CDR2 LQKENI. The CDR3 region is CASSPLGTGELFF. The DNA for the CDR3 is TGTGCCAGCTCACCACTTGGGACCGGGGAGCTGTTTTTT. Together with reference TRBV18 and TRBJ2-2, the CDR3 gives the full variable domain: NAGVMQNPRHLVRRRGQEARLRCSPMKGHSHVYWYRQLPEEGLKFMVYLQKENIIDESGMPKERFSAEFPKEGPSILRIQQVVRGDSAAYFCASSPLGTGELFFGEGSRLTVL.

The rearrangement links TRBV7-8 to TRBJ2-7, with a weak D call TRBD2 (6 bases). The CDR3 has 16 residues. Germline V gene data show CDR1 as SGHVS and CDR2 as FQNEAQ. V was trimmed by 5 bases and J by 0 bases, leaving 17 bases between them. CDR3 nucleotides: TGTGCCAGCAGCCGGCTGGCGGGGCCGACCTCCTACGAGCAGTACTTC. This codes for CASSRLAGPTSYEQYF.

V gene TRBV7-2 combines with J gene TRBJ2-7; tentatively, D is TRBD2 (7 bases). This CDR3 spans 14 amino acids. Trimming took 4 bases from V and 3 from J, leaving 13 bases between them. CDR1 SGHTA and CDR2 FQGNSA come from the germline V gene. CDR3 region: CASSWGGANYEQYF. Written as DNA, the CDR3 is TGTGCCAGCAGCTGGGGGGGCGCCAACTACGAGCAGTACTTC.